The 3 T cell receptor beta chains below come from one sample, sequenced in a study of T-cell memory formation after mild COVID-19 (dated by TCRdb to the early 2020s). The library was generated by 5' RACE. The instrument given in TCRdb is Illumina NovaSeq 6000. TCRdb passed the public sequencing reads through fastp at Q25 and MiXCR, retaining productive beta sequences. Each entry merges the rows of one CDR3 protein and shows their most common DNA and genes. The sample includes some 440,000 distinct CDR3 sequences, with roughly 25% observed a single time. Together, the top ten hold around 13% of the sample. The sequenced sample was PBMCs or a T cell subset sorted from them (not recorded which). The receptor set was obtained from an adult woman who had mild COVID-19 (a few samples of this study predate the infection). The sample titles of this study are shuffled in the database, so cell type and time point are left out; the donor was told from shared clones.

The gene calls are TRBV6-1 and TRBJ2-1, with D uncertain. Germline V gene lookup returns CDR1 MNHNS and CDR2 SASEGT. V shed 5 bases and J shed 3 bases, with 23 bases lying between them. This CDR3 comprises 18 residues. CDR3 region: CASSRLLMIGMSYNEQFF. CDR3 nucleotides: TGTGCCAGCAGTCGACTCCTGATGATAGGGATGAGCTACAATGAGCAGTTCTTC.

This clonotype was counted only a few times. The genes are TRBV27 and TRBJ2-3, with D possibly being TRBD1 (5 bases). The CDR3 has 15 amino acids. V was trimmed by 5 bases and J by 2 bases, leaving 14 bases between them. Looked up from germline, CDR1 is MNHEY and CDR2 is SMNVEV (reference sequence). The CDR3 loop is CASSPRQGNTDTQYF. The CDR3 nucleotides are TGTGCCAGCAGTCCAAGGCAGGGAAACACAGATACGCAGTATTTT.

This rearrangement joins TRBV12-3 or TRBV12-4 to TRBJ1-5, with 9 bases identical to TRBD1. V was pared by 4 bases and J by 6 bases, with 7 bases of the junction left unmatched. CDR3 size: 15 residues. The CDR3 region is CASSSSTGGGQPQHF. In DNA form, the CDR3 reads TGTGCCAGCAGTTCATCGACAGGGGGTGGTCAGCCCCAGCATTTT.